Sequencing of this T cell receptor (beta chain) was carried out in a study of T cell responses to AZD1222 COVID-19 vaccine. TCRdb's copy holds only in-frame clones and misses some; the assay was immunoSEQ multiplex PCR. The sample holds approximately 81,000 clones; around nine tenths are singletons and the top ten take 4.5%. CDR3 length equals 15 residues. Germline-derived CDR1 and CDR2 are MDHEN and SYDVKM. Trimming cost V 3 bases and J 10 bases; bases outside gene matches: 11. The chain combines TRBV28 with TRBJ2-1; 8 nucleotides match TRBD2. The sequence was obtained from an adult in good health. The sample in question was peripheral blood, obtained on day 0 of MenACWY control vaccination. Here the CDR3 DNA reads TGTGCCAGCAGTTTCCTGAGGAGAACGGGAGGGGAGCAGTTCTTC. It encodes CASSFLRRTGGEQFF.